Following are 32 T cell receptor beta chains from one sample sequenced in a study of T cell repertoires in cytomegalovirus infection. One entry per CDR3 protein, called by TCRdb with MiXCR from the reads. Among around 300,000 distinct CDR3 sequences listed, 9.5% were seen once. Specimen: PBMCs. The receptors originated from a human donor in good health (CMV status not recorded). Some clones in this sample may be carry-over from other donors' samples.

This clonotype was seen repeatedly, ten times or more. The chain couples TRBV5-5 to TRBJ2-7; D is unclear. The germline V gene encodes CDR1 SGHKS and CDR2 YYEKEE (reference sequence). The CDR3 length is 15 residues. With 4 bases removed from V and 2 bases from J, the gap between germline ends came to 16 bases. Here the CDR3 reads CASSDQLTVAYEQYF. The CDR3 DNA is TGTGCCAGCAGCGACCAGCTTACAGTTGCCTACGAGCAGTACTTC.

Remarks on this clonotype: A much larger clone is a single base away; this may be a read error. The chain is built from TRBV20-1 and TRBJ2-5, with D perhaps TRBD1 or TRBD2 (5 bases each). Germline V lookup: CDR1 DFQATT, CDR2 SNEGSKA (reference sequence). CDR3 length equals 13 residues. CDR3 loop: CSARRQGRETQNF. For the CDR3, the DNA is TGCAGTGCTCGGAGGCAGGGACGTGAGACCCAGAACTTC.

The table lists this clonotype with many counts. This rearrangement joins TRBV19 to TRBJ1-3; D is uncertain. CDR1 and CDR2 (germline): LNHDA, SQIVND (reference sequence). V lost 3 bases, J lost 5 bases, and 14 bases lay in between. The CDR3 spans 15 residues. CDR3 sequence: CASSMSEGFRNTIYF. In DNA form, the CDR3 reads TGTGCCAGTAGTATGTCTGAAGGATTTCGAAACACCATATATTTT.

This clonotype was counted a few times. The CDR3 here is CASSQKLAGPGELFF. The CDR3 DNA sequence: TGTGCCAGCAGCCAGAAACTAGCGGGACCCGGGGAGCTGTTTTTT. The chain uses TRBV4-2 and TRBJ2-2; 10 bases line up with TRBD2. Trimming removed 3 bases from V and 6 bases from J; junction bases left unmatched: 4. This CDR3 comprises 15 residues. CDR1 is LGHNA and CDR2 is YNFKEQ in the germline V gene.

This clonotype was picked up many times. The V call is TRBV12-3 or TRBV12-4, the J call TRBJ2-1; D not certain. V lost 4 bases and J 8 bases, leaving 6 bases between the germline ends. This CDR3 is built from 11 residues. This CDR3 reads CASSSRDEQFF. The CDR3 DNA follows: TGTGCCAGCAGTTCACGGGATGAGCAGTTCTTC.

This clonotype was recorded many times. The V gene is TRBV11-2, the J gene TRBJ2-3; TRBD1 aligns across 7 bases. The trim removed 2 bases at V and 10 bases at J, leaving 6 bases unmatched. Germline V gene lookup returns CDR1 SGHAT and CDR2 FQNNGV. The CDR3 extends over 13 amino acids. In DNA form, the CDR3 reads TGTGCCAGCAGCTTACCCGGACAGGAGGCGCAGTATTTT. Protein: CASSLPGQEAQYF.

V and J are TRBV7-2 and TRBJ2-7, with 10 nucleotides matching TRBD2. Germline CDR1 is SGHTA and CDR2 is FQGNSA. Trimming removed 5 bases from V and 6 bases from J; junction bases left unmatched: 7. The CDR3 loop spans 14 amino acids. The CDR3 spells CASSIQREGPEQYF. The CDR3 DNA follows: TGTGCCAGCAGCATACAGCGGGAGGGCCCCGAGCAGTACTTC.

This clonotype was seen repeatedly, ten times or more. The chain employs TRBV7-9 and TRBJ2-3; D perhaps matches TRBD2 (5 bases). V lost 5 bases to trimming and J lost 10 bases, with 13 bases between them. Germline-derived CDR1 and CDR2 are SEHNR and FQNEAQ (reference sequence). The CDR3 is 12 residues long. The CDR3 sequence: CASSPGEIPQYF. In DNA, the CDR3 is TGTGCCAGCAGCCCCGGGGAGATCCCGCAGTATTTT. The whole variable domain, filled in from reference TRBV7-9 and TRBJ2-3, reads DTGVSQNPRHKITKRGQNVTFRCDPISEHNRLYWYRQTLGQGPEFLTYFQNEAQLEKSRLLSDRFSAERPKGSFSTLEIQRTEQGDSAMYLCASSPGEIPQYFGPGTRLTVL.

This clonotype was observed a few times. The rearrangement links TRBV10-3 to TRBJ1-1; tentative D call: TRBD1 (6 bases). The ends were cut back, 0 bases at V and 1 base at J, with 9 bases in the middle. The CDR3 totals 15 residues. Germline CDR1 and CDR2: ENHRY and SYGVKD. The CDR3 sequence is CAISESGGQNTEAFF. As DNA, the CDR3 is TGTGCCATCAGTGAGTCGGGGGGGCAGAACACTGAAGCTTTCTTT.

This clonotype was observed at least ten times. The chain employs TRBV4-3 and TRBJ2-4; D not certain. The germline V gene encodes CDR1 LGHNA and CDR2 YSLEER. Trimming removed 0 bases from V and 7 bases from J, with 13 bases in between. This CDR3 contains 15 residues. CDR3 nucleotide sequence: TGCGCCAGCAGCCAAGATCCCAGCGCAATTAACATTCAGTACTTC. Translation: CASSQDPSAINIQYF.

This clonotype was recorded at least ten times. The chain couples TRBV28 to TRBJ2-7; TRBD2 agrees at 7 bases. After removal of 7 bases from V and 3 bases from J, the junction contained 9 bases not matched to a gene. Germline V lookup: CDR1 MDHEN, CDR2 SYDVKM. CDR3 size: 14 residues. The CDR3 DNA is TGTGCCAGCACACCCGGGACTACCTACTACGAGCAGTACTTC. This codes for CASTPGTTYYEQYF.

This clonotype was picked up a small number of times. The genes are TRBV27 and TRBJ2-2; D is undetermined. The V gene lost 5 bases and the J gene lost 1 base, with 14 bases spanning the gap. CDR3 length: 16 amino acids. Per the germline V gene, CDR1 is MNHEY and CDR2 is SMNVEV (reference sequence). The CDR3 DNA follows: TGTGCCAGCAGTGCCCACATGGGCGGGAACACCGGGGAGCTGTTTTTT. Amino acid sequence: CASSAHMGGNTGELFF.

The chain recombines TRBV7-3 with TRBJ2-5; unclear D gene. The CDR3 extends over 14 amino acids. Between the trimmed V and J ends, which lost 3 bases and 2 bases, there was a span of 10 bases. Germline V gene data show CDR1 as SGHTA and CDR2 as FQGTGA. CDR3 nucleotides: TGTGCCAGCAGCTTTTCACCACCTCAAGAGACCCAGTACTTC. This sequence encodes CASSFSPPQETQYF. Full variable domain (missing parts from reference TRBV7-3 and TRBJ2-5): GAGVSQTPSNKVTEKGKYVELRCDPISGHTALYWYRQSLGQGPEFLIYFQGTGAADDSGLPNDRFFAVRPEGSVSTLKIQRTERGDSAVYLCASSFSPPQETQYFGPGTRLLVL.

The chain joins TRBV20-1 to TRBJ2-4; D is uncertain. V lost 0 bases to trimming and J lost 6 bases, with 12 bases between them. Germline V gives CDR1 DFQATT, CDR2 SNEGSKA (reference sequence). The CDR3 is 14 amino acids. The CDR3 nucleotides read TGCAGTGCTAGAGACATAGTGCCAGGAAACATTCAGTACTTC. Translated, it gives CSARDIVPGNIQYF.

This clonotype was counted between two and nine times. The chain carries TRBV7-9 and TRBJ2-7, with 7 bases that match TRBD2. The CDR3 covers 17 residues. V was pared by 2 bases and J by 2 bases, with 12 bases of the junction left unmatched. CDR1 and CDR2 from the germline V gene are SEHNR and FQNEAQ (reference sequence). The CDR3 loop is CASSLKGLGRGTYEQYF. CDR3 bases: TGTGCCAGCAGCTTAAAGGGGTTGGGGAGGGGCACCTACGAGCAGTACTTC.

This clonotype was counted at least ten times. The chain recombines TRBV7-9 with TRBJ1-2; no firm D call. Trimming shortened V by 0 bases and J by 2 bases, and 10 bases separated the two germline ends. This CDR3 has 15 amino acids. Germline assignment: CDR1 SEHNR and CDR2 FQNEAQ (reference sequence). The CDR3, as DNA: TGTGCCAGCAGCTTAGCGGGCCGCTCCAACTATGGCTACACCTTC. This gives the protein CASSLAGRSNYGYTF.

In this sample, this clonotype turned up a few times. The rearrangement joins TRBV4-2 to TRBJ1-4; D unclear. Germline V CDR1 and CDR2: LGHNA, YNFKEQ. CDR3 size: 13 residues. The V end was cut by 2 bases, the J end by 6 bases, with 7 bases between. CDR3 in DNA: TGTGCCAGCAGCCAACCGGGAGATGAAAAACTGTTTTTT. The encoded protein is CASSQPGDEKLFF.

At least ten counts were recorded for this clonotype. The chain couples TRBV5-1 to TRBJ2-5, with D perhaps matching TRBD2 (6 bases). Per germline, CDR1 SGHRS and CDR2 YFSETQ. The V and J ends lost 4 bases and 4 bases respectively, with 23 bases between them. This CDR3 spans 17 amino acids. The CDR3 DNA reads as TGCGCCAGCAGCCCGCGCGGGGACTCCCTCGGGGTAGAGACCCAGTACTTC. The encoded protein is CASSPRGDSLGVETQYF.

This clonotype was detected a few times. The V and J genes are TRBV6-1 and TRBJ2-3; 7 bases align to TRBD1. The germline gives CDR1 MNHNS, CDR2 SASEGT. The CDR3 is made up of 14 amino acids. V gave up 7 bases and J gave up 3 bases; unmatched junction bases: 7. The CDR3 bases are TGTGCCAGCATTAAACAGGGGATGACAGATACGCAGTATTTT. Its protein is CASIKQGMTDTQYF.

The rearrangement links TRBV29-1 to TRBJ2-5; 9 bases are shared with TRBD2. CDR1 and CDR2 (germline): SQVTM, ANQGSEA. V shed 4 bases, J shed 2 bases, and the junction held 8 bases outside the gene matches. The CDR3 sequence is 15 residues long. The CDR3 region is CSVVGSGGTQETQYF. As DNA, the CDR3 is TGCAGCGTTGTCGGGAGCGGGGGGACGCAAGAGACCCAGTACTTC.

This clonotype was detected ten times or more. The V call is TRBV7-2, the J call TRBJ1-2; perhaps TRBD1 as D (5 bases). This CDR3 is built from 14 residues. V dropped 4 bases and J dropped 7 bases, with 16 bases sitting between them. Looked up from germline, CDR1 is SGHTA and CDR2 is FQGNSA. The chain's CDR3 is CASSYSQGSLGYTF. CDR3 DNA: TGTGCCAGCAGCTACTCGCAGGGTAGTCTTGGCTACACCTTC. The whole variable domain, filled in from reference TRBV7-2 and TRBJ1-2, reads GAGVSQSPSNKVTEKGKDVELRCDPISGHTALYWYRQSLGQGLEFLIYFQGNSAPDKSGLPSDRFSAERTGGSVSTLTIQRTQQEDSAVYLCASSYSQGSLGYTFGSGTRLTVV.

This clonotype came up many times. This chain joins TRBV6-6 and TRBJ1-5; the D gene is possibly TRBD1 (5 bases). This CDR3 has 18 amino acids. The ends were cut back, 0 bases at V and 0 bases at J, with 15 bases in the middle. Looked up from germline, CDR1 is MNHNY and CDR2 is SVGAGI (reference sequence). CDR3 coding DNA: TGTGCCAGCAGTTACTCAGGTTCCAGGGAATATAGCAATCAGCCCCAGCATTTT. Encoded protein: CASSYSGSREYSNQPQHF.

The table lists this clonotype with many counts. The chain combines TRBV9 with TRBJ2-3; 8 bases match TRBD1. The CDR3 length is 16 residues. The germline V gene has CDR1 SGDLS and CDR2 YYNGEE. After removal of 4 bases from V and 9 bases from J, the junction contained 16 bases not matched to a gene. The CDR3 spells CASSPRDRTAERTQYF. The CDR3 region has the DNA TGTGCCAGCAGCCCGCGGGACAGGACTGCCGAGAGGACGCAGTATTTT.

This clonotype was observed a few times. The chain combines TRBV3-1 with TRBJ1-3; TRBD1 matches at 10 bases. This CDR3 contains 17 residues. The germline V gene has CDR1 LGHDT and CDR2 YNNKEL (reference sequence). J gave up 1 base and V 4 bases, and 7 bases lay outside the gene matches. CDR3 protein: CASSRRGTGVSGNTIYF. DNA for the CDR3: TGTGCCAGCAGCCGAAGGGGGACAGGGGTTTCTGGAAACACCATATATTTT.

This clonotype showed up many times. CDR3 bases: TGTGCCAGCACAAACAGACCTATCGGCTACACCTTC. Translating it yields CASTNRPIGYTF. The chain combines TRBV7-2 with TRBJ1-2; D unclear. Germline CDR1 SGHTA, CDR2 FQGNSA. The germline V and J ends were trimmed by 7 bases and 8 bases, with 14 bases remaining between them. The CDR3 loop spans 12 amino acids.

This clonotype appeared a few times. V gene TRBV28 combines with J gene TRBJ2-4, with no clear D. The CDR3 runs 13 residues. V lost 11 bases and J 2 bases, leaving 13 bases between the germline ends. Per germline, CDR1 MDHEN and CDR2 SYDVKM. CDR3 amino acids: CAHGHGTKNIQYF. In DNA, the CDR3 is TGTGCCCACGGTCACGGAACCAAAAACATTCAGTACTTC.

This clonotype has at least ten counts. The gene calls are TRBV7-2 and TRBJ2-3; 8 bases are shared with TRBD2. The CDR3 spans 19 residues. Germline-derived CDR1 and CDR2 are SGHTA and FQGNSA. The ends lost 6 bases at V and 2 bases at J; junction bases unmatched: 19. In DNA form, the CDR3 reads TGTGCCAGCAGAATAGGGGGGTCTAGCGGGTTAGCGTTCACAGATACGCAGTATTTT. It translates to CASRIGGSSGLAFTDTQYF.

The chain recombines TRBV7-6 with TRBJ2-1; 10 nucleotides match TRBD1. The germline gives CDR1 SGHVS, CDR2 FNYEAQ. There are 15 residues in the CDR3. After removal of 5 bases from V and 8 bases from J, the junction contained 9 bases not matched to a gene. The CDR3 DNA is TGTGCCAGCAGCCAAGGGACAGGGGACTCTGATGAGCAGTTCTTC. It codes for CASSQGTGDSDEQFF.

In this sample, this clonotype turned up a few times. This sequence joins TRBV4-1 and TRBJ2-1, with 7 positions matching TRBD1. The length of the CDR3 is 13 residues. Trimming removed 1 base from V and 9 bases from J; junction bases left unmatched: 3. CDR1 and CDR2 from the germline V gene are MGHRA and YSYEKL. The CDR3 is CASSQGDSAEQFF. DNA of the CDR3: TGCGCCAGCAGCCAAGGGGACAGCGCTGAGCAGTTCTTC.

There are many counts of this clonotype. This chain uses TRBV6-5 with TRBJ1-5; D remains unclear. The CDR3 contains 15 residues. Trimming stripped 0 bases from V and 2 bases from J, with 8 bases between. Germline CDR1 MNHEY, CDR2 SVGAGI. The DNA for the CDR3 is TGTGCCAGCAGTTACTCGAGAGGAGGCAATCAGCCCCAGCATTTT. Translating gives CASSYSRGGNQPQHF.

Comments on this clonotype: One base away lies a much larger clone, so this may be a sequencing read error. The chain links TRBV11-2 to TRBJ1-5; tentative D call: TRBD1 (5 bases). The germline V gene has CDR1 SGHAT and CDR2 FQNNGV. The CDR3 is made up of 14 amino acids. V lost 5 bases and J 6 bases, leaving 14 bases between the germline ends. The CDR3 bases are TGTGCCAGCAGCCTCACAGACAGTATTCAGCCCCAGCATTTT. Encoded protein: CASSLTDSIQPQHF.

The genes are TRBV6-6 and TRBJ2-3; no reliable D call. The V end lost 3 bases, the J end lost 2 bases, and 9 bases lay between the germline ends. Germline lookup yields CDR1 MNHNY and CDR2 SVGAGI (reference sequence). This CDR3 has 14 amino acids. Here the CDR3 DNA reads TGTGCCAGCAGTTATGCCAGCCCCACAGATACGCAGTATTTT. Its translation: CASSYASPTDTQYF.